This T cell receptor beta chain was captured by sequencing in a study of T-cell memory formation after mild COVID-19. Study at large: TCR clusters were mostly donor specific.

With respect to this clonotype: Its antigen is not known.

TCRdb ran MiXCR on the 5' RACE reads and lists one entry per CDR3 protein. The table lists a few hundred thousand distinct CDR3 sequences, 13% to 15% of them singletons. Findings and limits, study-wide: Researchers found some responding clones in pre-infection memory, a sign that cross-reactive memory joined. Clones contracting across day 15 to 85 had a balanced CD4/CD8 profile; later expanding clones leaned CD4+. Clones from the second wave (peaking day 37) had unconfirmed SARS-CoV-2 specificity.

Germline lookup yields CDR1 SGHRS and CDR2 YFSETQ. V dropped 4 bases and J dropped 7; count of bases not matched to a gene: 2. This CDR3 contains 13 residues. The sequenced sample was PBMCs or a T cell subset sorted from them (not recorded which). This receptor was identified in a man aged 18 to 35 who had mild COVID-19 (a few samples of this study predate the infection). Cell type and time point are not known. The gene calls are TRBV5-1 and TRBJ1-5, with TRBD1 matching 10 bases. CDR3 DNA sequence: TGCGCCAGCAGCAGGGACAGGGGACAGCCCCAGCATTTT. This gives the protein CASSRDRGQPQHF.